The present T cell receptor beta chain was sequenced within a study of identical twins. The CDR3 contains 16 residues. Germline loops: CDR1 SQVTM, CDR2 ANQGSEA. Trimming stripped 4 bases from V and 6 bases from J, with 22 bases between. The study, taken as a whole, reports: Carriage of fewer insertions was seen in abundant cord blood beta clonotypes, whereas memory repertoires showed none. With monozygotic twins, out-of-frame TCR alpha sharing exceeded what models estimated.

At least ten counts were recorded for this clonotype. Its antigen is unidentified. TCRdb reprocessed the 5' RACE reads with MiXCR, giving one entry per CDR3 protein. Among roughly 770,000 distinct CDR3 sequences, 15% to 20% were seen once, and the ten largest hold 10% to 15%. The data also belong to a second study, concerning T cells expressing NK-cell markers. That source reports: Underlying the TCR beta repertoires were sorted CD3+CD56+NKG2C+, CD3+CD56+NKG2C- and CD3+CD56-NKG2C+ T cells. Seven of the eight sequenced donors were classified as HCMV-seropositive, and one was classified as seronegative.

The rearrangement uses TRBV29-1 and TRBJ2-1; maybe TRBD2 (5 bases). The TCR originated in a woman aged 18 to 35 in good health. Sequencing was carried out using PBMCs. The CDR3: CSVAPRASAGGNEQFF. The DNA of the CDR3 is TGCAGCGTTGCCCCTCGTGCGTCGGCCGGAGGCAATGAGCAGTTCTTC.